Following are 17 T cell receptor beta chains from one sample sequenced in a study of control samples from healthy donors and cancer patients. Sequencing was performed with immunoSEQ multiplex PCR; in TCRdb, only in-frame clones are kept and a portion is missing. Here the sample spans some 90,000 clones, roughly 92% being singletons. The sample consisted of blood. The receptors originated from a woman aged 25 to 39 in good health.

The rearrangement joins TRBV5-4 to TRBJ1-4; D might be TRBD1 (6 bases). Germline-derived CDR1 and CDR2 are SGHNT and YYREEE (reference sequence). The CDR3 totals 15 residues. The germline V and J ends were trimmed by 3 bases and 2 bases, with 11 bases remaining between them. CDR3 residues: CASSSGEGTNEKLFF. CDR3 DNA sequence: TGTGCCAGCAGCTCAGGGGAGGGGACTAATGAAAAACTGTTTTTT.

The gene calls are TRBV6-5 and TRBJ1-2; 9 bases match TRBD1. The CDR3 has 13 residues. V shed 11 bases, J shed 1 base, and the junction held 5 bases outside the gene matches. Germline-derived CDR1 and CDR2 are MNHEY and SVGAGI. In DNA, the CDR3 is TGTGCCGTGACAGGGGGTTTTAACTATGGCTACACCTTC. It is translated as CAVTGGFNYGYTF.

This chain joins TRBV5-4 and TRBJ2-1, with a possible D match to TRBD1 (5 bases). This CDR3 is 17 amino acids long. V gave up 0 bases and J gave up 11 bases, with 24 bases separating them. CDR1 is SGHNT and CDR2 is YYREEE in the germline V gene (reference sequence). CDR3 DNA sequence: TGTGCCAGCAGCTTGGGCGGCGCTGGGGCGCCTACAATGAAGCAGTTCTTC. It codes for CASSLGGAGAPTMKQFF. Filled out from reference TRBV5-4 and TRBJ2-1, the complete variable domain reads ETGVTQSPTHLIKTRGQQVTLRCSSQSGHNTVSWYQQALGQGPQFIFQYYREEENGRGNFPPRFSGLQFPNYSSELNVNALELDDSALYLCASSLGGAGAPTMKQFFGPGTRLTVL.

There are a few counts of this clone. The chain carries TRBV4-2 and TRBJ1-4; no definite D call. With 4 bases removed from V and 8 bases from J, the gap between germline ends came to 11 bases. This CDR3 has 13 amino acids. Germline loops: CDR1 LGHNA, CDR2 YNFKEQ. CDR3 nucleotide sequence: TGTGCCAGCAGCCCTGATGCTGGGGAAAAACTGTTTTTT. It is translated as CASSPDAGEKLFF.

The chain uses TRBV19 and TRBJ1-4; 7 nucleotides align to TRBD1. This CDR3 contains 14 residues. Germline V gene data show CDR1 as LNHDA and CDR2 as SQIVND (reference sequence). V trimming: 5 bases; J trimming: 5 bases; junction bases outside the gene matches: 5. Written as DNA, the CDR3 is TGTGCCAGTAGTGGACAGGTCTTCAATGAAAAACTGTTTTTT. It specifies CASSGQVFNEKLFF.

This chain connects TRBV4-1 to TRBJ1-4; D not certain. The V gene's germline CDR1 is MGHRA and CDR2 YSYEKL. The CDR3 loop spans 13 amino acids. The ends were cut back, 0 bases at V and 13 bases at J, with 12 bases in the middle. CDR3 residues: CASSQDEGLGLFF. As DNA, the CDR3 is TGCGCCAGCAGCCAAGATGAGGGTTTGGGACTGTTTTTT.

V usage is TRBV13 and J usage is TRBJ1-3; D gene ambiguous. Between the trimmed V and J ends, which lost 6 bases and 2 bases, there was a span of 20 bases. Per the germline V gene, CDR1 is PRHDT and CDR2 is FYEKMQ (reference sequence). The CDR3 length is 17 residues. The CDR3 bases are TGTGCCAGCAGTCGTGGATGGGGTAATAGTGCTGGAAACACCATATATTTT. Its protein product is CASSRGWGNSAGNTIYF.

V is TRBV5-1 and J is TRBJ2-1; 9 nucleotides agree with TRBD1. In germline, CDR1 is SGHRS, CDR2 YFSETQ. The length of the CDR3 is 16 residues. V lost 1 base and J lost 5; bases outside the gene matches: 7. The CDR3, as DNA: TGCGCCAGCAGCTTGTTCGGGACAGGGTATGACAATGAGCAGTTCTTC. Protein sequence: CASSLFGTGYDNEQFF.

J is TRBJ2-7 and V is TRBV5-6; D possibly matches TRBD1 or TRBD2 (5 bases each). This CDR3 comprises 14 residues. Germline V lookup: CDR1 SGHDT, CDR2 YYEEEE. Trimming pared 4 bases from V and 4 bases from J, leaving 15 bases between. The CDR3: CASSPAGREYEQYF. CDR3 nucleotides: TGTGCCAGCAGCCCGGCGGGCAGGGAATACGAGCAGTACTTC. Full variable domain (rest looked up from reference TRBV5-6 and TRBJ2-7): DAGVTQSPTHLIKTRGQQVTLRCSPKSGHDTVSWYQQALGQGPQFIFQYYEEEERQRGNFPDRFSGHQFPNYSSELNVNALLLGDSALYLCASSPAGREYEQYFGPGTRLTVT.

This clone showed up just a few times. The V call is TRBV4-2, the J call TRBJ1-5; TRBD1 matches 9 bases. The trim removed 0 bases at V and 4 bases at J, leaving 16 bases unmatched. CDR3 length: 20 residues. The V gene's germline CDR1 is LGHNA and CDR2 YNFKEQ. CDR3 in DNA: TGTGCCAGCAGCCAAGATCTAGGGGGCCCCGGGACAGGGCTTAATCAGCCCCAGCATTTT. It yields the protein CASSQDLGGPGTGLNQPQHF.

This clone came up once. The rearrangement uses TRBV6-5 and TRBJ1-2; D perhaps matches TRBD1 (6 bases). The V end lost 7 bases, the J end lost 4 bases, and 13 bases lay between the germline ends. This CDR3 is built from 13 residues. CDR1 and CDR2 (germline): MNHEY, SVGAGI. CDR3 amino acids: CASIKGTRYGYTF. Written as DNA, the CDR3 is TGTGCCAGCATCAAAGGGACACGCTATGGCTACACCTTC.

The V call is TRBV27, the J call TRBJ2-7; 14 bases align to TRBD2. This CDR3 has 16 residues. V gave up 6 bases and J gave up 6 bases; unmatched junction bases: 10. CDR1 and CDR2 (germline): MNHEY, SMNVEV (reference sequence). The CDR3 region is CASRRLAGGPKVEQYF. CDR3 DNA sequence: TGTGCCAGCAGGCGACTAGCGGGAGGGCCGAAAGTCGAGCAGTACTTC.

The chain recombines TRBV4-1 with TRBJ1-4; the D gene is possibly TRBD1 (6 bases). Germline CDR1 is MGHRA and CDR2 is YSYEKL. V was pared by 0 bases and J by 7 bases, with 15 bases between. The CDR3 is 16 amino acids. The chain's CDR3 is CASSQDTGTSGEKLFF. CDR3 DNA sequence: TGCGCCAGCAGCCAAGACACCGGGACATCGGGTGAAAAACTGTTTTTT.

J is TRBJ1-2 and V is TRBV3-1 (or the pseudogene TRBV3-2); D unresolved. This CDR3 contains 12 residues. Germline CDR1 is LGHDT and CDR2 is YNNKEL (reference sequence). The V end lost 0 bases, the J end lost 4 bases, and 3 bases lay between the germline ends. CDR3 nucleotides: TGTGCCAGCAGCCAAGACAGCTATGGCTACACCTTC. It encodes CASSQDSYGYTF.

In this sample, this clone turned up once. The genes are TRBV11-1 and TRBJ1-1; 12 bases are shared with TRBD1. CDR3 length: 14 amino acids. Losses at the gene ends were 5 bases for V and 6 bases for J; bases not matched to a gene: 4. The germline V gene has CDR1 SGHAT and CDR2 FQDESV (reference sequence). CDR3 DNA sequence: TGTGCCAGCAGCAGGGACAGGGGGCGGGCTGAAGCTTTCTTT. The encoded protein is CASSRDRGRAEAFF. Supplemented by reference TRBV11-1 and TRBJ1-1, the full variable domain reads EAEVAQSPRYKITEKSQAVAFWCDPISGHATLYWYRQILGQGPELLVQFQDESVVDDSQLPKDRFSAERLKGVDSTLKIQPAELGDSAMYLCASSRDRGRAEAFFGQGTRLTVV.

CDR3 in DNA: TGTGCCAGCAGTTACTCGGGGGCGCAAGGTCAGCCCCAGCATTTT. Translated: CASSYSGAQGQPQHF. The V call is TRBV6-5, the J call TRBJ1-5; D might be TRBD1 (6 bases). Trimming pared 0 bases from V and 6 bases from J, leaving 12 bases between. The CDR3 loop spans 15 amino acids. Germline lookup yields CDR1 MNHEY and CDR2 SVGAGI.

This chain links TRBV11-2 with TRBJ2-7; 7 nucleotides line up with TRBD2. The germline V gene has CDR1 SGHAT and CDR2 FQNNGV. After removal of 5 bases from V and 0 bases from J, the junction contained 10 bases not matched to a gene. The CDR3 sequence is 16 residues long. In DNA form, the CDR3 reads TGTGCCAGCAGCCACGAAGCGGGGAGGGTCTCCTACGAGCAGTACTTC. It encodes CASSHEAGRVSYEQYF.